This is a list of T cell receptor beta chains from one sample in a study of T cell responses to AZD1222 COVID-19 vaccine. Sequencing used immunoSEQ multiplex PCR; TCRdb keeps in-frame clones, though not all of them. The table lists 180,000 or so clones, about 92% of them singletons. The material was peripheral blood, obtained on day 0 of AZD1222 vaccination. The receptors originated from an adult in good health. Both conserved end residues are part of each CDR3. The D gene is left open where the match is weak. The size of a clone is reported for some rows only, either as once, few or many, or as a class for expanded clones.

clone_size,j_call,v_call,d_call,cdr3_nt,cdr3_aa
-,TRBJ2-2,TRBV7-9,-,TGTGCCAGCAGAAGGGGGGCGACCGGGGAGCTGTTTTTT,CASRRGATGELFF
-,TRBJ1-6,TRBV28,-,TGTGCCAGCAGTCTTTACAGGCAAAATAATTCACCCCTCCACTTT,CASSLYRQNNSPLHF
-,TRBJ1-4,TRBV12-3/TRBV12-4,-,TGTGCCAGCAGTGTGTCTAATGAAAAACTGTTTTTT,CASSVSNEKLFF
-,TRBJ2-1,TRBV29-1,-,TGCAGCGTTGAAGGCTTGAACAATGAGCAGTTCTTC,CSVEGLNNEQFF
once,TRBJ2-2,TRBV3-1/TRBV3-2,TRBD2,TGTGCCAGCAGCCAGCAGGGACTAGCGGGAGGCAGCGGGGAGCTGTTTTTT,CASSQQGLAGGSGELFF
-,TRBJ1-1,TRBV5-4,TRBD1,TGTGCCAGCAGCTCAGCCAGGGGGGGTAGGTACACTGAAGCTTTCTTT,CASSSARGGRYTEAFF
-,TRBJ2-3,TRBV19,TRBD2,TGTGCCAGTAGTGACAAGCCTCATACTAGCGGGGTAGAGCTTACGCAGTATTTT,CASSDKPHTSGVELTQYF
-,TRBJ2-2,TRBV19,-,TGTGCCAGTAGACTTCGGGGCCGAAGGACCGGGGAGCTGTTTTTT,CASRLRGRRTGELFF
-,TRBJ1-1,TRBV5-1,-,TGCGCCAGCAGCTTGGTTGGACAATATGAAGCTTTCTTT,CASSLVGQYEAFF
-,TRBJ2-7,TRBV4-1,-,TGCGCCCCGGGCGGCCAGAGCTCCTACGAGCAGTACTTC,CAPGGQSSYEQYF
-,TRBJ2-1,TRBV5-8,-,TGTGCCAGCTCTAACGTGCAGTTCTTC,CASSNVQFF
-,TRBJ1-1,TRBV5-1,-,TGCGCCAGCAGCTCTGGGGGATTTGCCACTGAAGCTTTCTTT,CASSSGGFATEAFF
-,TRBJ1-2,TRBV18,TRBD1,TGTGCCAGCTCACCAGTTGACGCAGCGGGACAGTTTATCTATGGCTACACCTTC,CASSPVDAAGQFIYGYTF
-,TRBJ1-5,TRBV6-5,-,TGTGCCAGCAGTCCAACTGGTAGCAATCAGCCCCAGCATTTT,CASSPTGSNQPQHF
-,TRBJ1-2,TRBV7-9,-,TGTGCCAGCAGGGGTGGGGGAAACTATGGCTACACCTTC,CASRGGGNYGYTF
once,TRBJ1-5,TRBV7-9,-,TGTGCCAGCAGCCAGGGGCCTAATCAGCCCCAGCATTTT,CASSQGPNQPQHF
-,TRBJ2-1,TRBV4-1,-,TGCGCCAGCAGCCAAAGGGCGAGCTCCTACAATGAGCAGTTCTTC,CASSQRASSYNEQFF
-,TRBJ2-3,TRBV5-1,-,TGCGCCAGCAGTTACGCTAGCACAGATACGCAGTATTTT,CASSYASTDTQYF
-,TRBJ1-4,TRBV2,-,TGTGCCAGCAGTGAAGTAATCCGAACCGATGAAAAACTGTTTTTT,CASSEVIRTDEKLFF
-,TRBJ2-3,TRBV5-4,-,TGTGCCAGCAGCTTGGGGGGCCAGGGGGATACGCAGTATTTT,CASSLGGQGDTQYF
-,TRBJ1-2,TRBV19,-,TGTGCCAGTAGTTCTCCTAGGGGGGGCCACTATGGCTACACCTTC,CASSSPRGGHYGYTF
-,TRBJ1-2,TRBV18,TRBD1,TGTGCCAGCTCGAATCGGACAGGTGCTAACTATGGCTACACCTTC,CASSNRTGANYGYTF
-,TRBJ2-1,TRBV5-4,TRBD2,TGTGCCAGCAGCGGGGAGGGCGGATTTGCCTACAATGAGCAGTTCTTC,CASSGEGGFAYNEQFF
-,TRBJ2-3,TRBV5-6,TRBD1,TGTGCCAGCAGCTTTAAAACCGGGACAGGACTTAAGGATACGCAGTATTTT,CASSFKTGTGLKDTQYF
-,TRBJ1-6,TRBV6-1,-,TGTGCCAGCAGTGAACTCGGCGGGGGGTGGGCTAATTCACCCCTCCACTTT,CASSELGGGWANSPLHF
-,TRBJ2-1,TRBV11-2,-,TGTGCCAGCAGCTCAAACGGGCCTTATGAGCAGTTCTTC,CASSSNGPYEQFF
-,TRBJ1-4,TRBV30,-,TGTGCCTGGGCCGCCTACGGCCGGAGTGAAAAACTGTTTTTT,CAWAAYGRSEKLFF
-,TRBJ1-2,TRBV2,-,TGTGCCAGCAGTGAAGGTCCCAACTATGGCTACACCTTC,CASSEGPNYGYTF
-,TRBJ2-1,TRBV2,-,TGTGCCAGCAGCAGGGAATTCCGCAATGAGCAGTTCTTC,CASSREFRNEQFF
-,TRBJ2-7,TRBV4-1,-,TGCGCCAGCAGCCACGGGGCAGGGTACGAGCAGTACTTC,CASSHGAGYEQYF
few,TRBJ2-2,TRBV9,TRBD2,TGTGCCAGCAGCGACCTAGCGGGGGCGAACACCGGGGAGCTGTTTTTT,CASSDLAGANTGELFF
-,TRBJ1-2,TRBV7-9,-,TGTGCCAGCAGCTCCCCTCGGGGCGGAGGCTATGGCTACACCTTC,CASSSPRGGGYGYTF
-,TRBJ1-2,TRBV2,-,TGTGCCAGCGTAAGGACAGTTTATGGCTACACCTTC,CASVRTVYGYTF
-,TRBJ2-7,TRBV2,TRBD2,TGTGCCAGCAGTGCCCGGACTAGCGGGAACGCCGAGCAGTACTTC,CASSARTSGNAEQYF
-,TRBJ2-3,TRBV10-3,-,TGTGCCATCAGGCCCCCCCGGGGTGGCACAGATACGCAGTATTTT,CAIRPPRGGTDTQYF
once,TRBJ2-1,TRBV11-2,TRBD2,TGTGCCAGCAGCTTAGGTGGCCTAAGGGACTACCACAATGAGCAGTTCTTC,CASSLGGLRDYHNEQFF
-,TRBJ2-5,TRBV29-1,-,TGCAGCGTCGCCGACAGCCAAGAGACCCAGTACTTC,CSVADSQETQYF
-,TRBJ2-1,TRBV5-1,TRBD2,TGCGCCAGCAGCTTCGGCGGGGGAATCGGCAATGAGCAGTTCTTC,CASSFGGGIGNEQFF
-,TRBJ1-2,TRBV5-8,-,TGTGCCAGCAGCCGATGGAAGAGTTCTTATAACTCTAACTATGGCTACACCTTC,CASSRWKSSYNSNYGYTF
-,TRBJ2-3,TRBV6-2/TRBV6-3,TRBD2,TGTGCCAGCAGTTCGCTCGGGGGGTACACAGATACGCAGTATTTT,CASSSLGGYTDTQYF
-,TRBJ1-2,TRBV27,-,TGTGCCAGCAGTTTATCCTGGGGCGCGGCGGGAGGCTACACCTTC,CASSLSWGAAGGYTF
-,TRBJ1-5,TRBV27,-,TGTGCCAGCAGTTTAGCAGGTAGCAATCAGCCCCAGCATTTT,CASSLAGSNQPQHF
-,TRBJ1-1,TRBV5-4,TRBD1,TGTGCCAGCAGCCAATGGGACAGGGCGAACACTGAAGCTTTCTTT,CASSQWDRANTEAFF
once,TRBJ1-2,TRBV28,-,TGTGCCAGCAGTTCCCCCTCAGACGGCCTCTATGGCTACACCTTC,CASSSPSDGLYGYTF
-,TRBJ1-2,TRBV10-1,-,TGCGCCAGCAGTGCTGGGATCTATGGCTACACCTTC,CASSAGIYGYTF
-,TRBJ2-2,TRBV6-1,-,TGTGCCAGCAGTGAGTTAGCGAACACCGGGGAGCTGTTTTTT,CASSELANTGELFF
-,TRBJ2-7,TRBV6-5,TRBD2,TGTGCCAGCAGTTACCAATGGACTAGCGGGAGCGACGAGCAGTACTTC,CASSYQWTSGSDEQYF
-,TRBJ1-2,TRBV7-2,-,TGTGCCAGCAGCTTGGATTGGGGTAGCTACACCTTC,CASSLDWGSYTF
once,TRBJ2-1,TRBV4-2,-,TGTGCCAGCAGCCAAGTGTCTGGGGGAAGCTCCTACAATGAGCAGTTCTTC,CASSQVSGGSSYNEQFF
-,TRBJ1-4,TRBV14,-,TGTGCCAGCAGCCCGCCCGGGGTTGATGAAAAACTGTTTTTT,CASSPPGVDEKLFF
-,TRBJ1-1,TRBV20-1,-,TGCAGTGCTAGAGAAGGCGTTGAAGCTTTCTTT,CSAREGVEAFF
-,TRBJ2-1,TRBV5-5,-,TGTGCCAGCAGCTTCGGCGGATCCGACAATGAGCAGTTCTTC,CASSFGGSDNEQFF